A selection of T cell receptor beta chains follows, all from one sample in a study of blood T cells in healthy people across ages. MiXCR was run by TCRdb on the 5' RACE reads, yielding one entry per CDR3 protein. Of approximately 1,000,000 distinct CDR3 sequences in the sample, more than 40% were seen once. Material for sequencing was blood. All receptors come from an older woman in good health. Both conserved end residues are part of each CDR3. Each record gives: V gene, D gene, clone size, J gene, CDR3 protein, CDR3 DNA. A D gene is named only where the DNA matches it firmly. Only part of the rows carry a size: once, few, many, or a class if the clone is expanded.

V: TRBV6-5; D: .; size: .; J: TRBJ2-5; CDR3: CASSRLGAAQETQYF; DNA: TGTGCCAGCAGCCGGCTTGGAGCGGCCCAAGAGACCCAGTACTTC
V: TRBV12-3/TRBV12-4; D: .; size: .; J: TRBJ2-3; CDR3: CASSFSNQLSDTQYF; DNA: TGTGCCAGCAGTTTTTCGAACCAATTATCAGATACGCAGTATTTT
V: TRBV25-1; D: .; size: .; J: TRBJ2-5; CDR3: CASSESPTPQETQYF; DNA: TGTGCCAGCAGTGAATCTCCCACACCCCAAGAGACCCAGTACTTC
V: TRBV10-3; D: TRBD2; size: .; J: TRBJ2-1; CDR3: CAISESSSGKMDEQFF; DNA: TGTGCCATCAGTGAGTCAAGTAGCGGGAAGATGGATGAGCAGTTCTTC
V: TRBV3-1; D: .; size: .; J: TRBJ2-5; CDR3: CASSQDRGAYQETQYF; DNA: TGTGCCAGCAGCCAAGATCGGGGCGCGTACCAAGAGACCCAGTACTTC
V: TRBV20-1; D: TRBD2; size: .; J: TRBJ2-1; CDR3: CSARDYKAGLAASSYNEQFF; DNA: TGCAGTGCTAGAGATTATAAAGCAGGACTAGCGGCTTCTTCCTACAATGAGCAGTTCTTC
V: TRBV20-1; D: .; size: .; J: TRBJ1-1; CDR3: CSARTGITEAFF; DNA: TGCAGTGCTAGAACGGGGATCACTGAAGCTTTCTTT
V: TRBV20-1; D: TRBD2; size: few; J: TRBJ2-5; CDR3: CSASRLAGQETQYF; DNA: TGCAGTGCTAGTAGGTTAGCGGGACAAGAGACCCAGTACTTC
V: TRBV2; D: .; size: many; J: TRBJ2-1; CDR3: CASSDSEHEQFF; DNA: TGTGCCAGCAGTGATAGTGAGCATGAGCAGTTCTTC
V: TRBV12-3/TRBV12-4; D: .; size: few; J: TRBJ2-6; CDR3: CASKASGANVLTF; DNA: TGTGCCAGCAAGGCCTCTGGGGCCAACGTCCTGACTTTC
V: TRBV20-1; D: TRBD2; size: .; J: TRBJ2-3; CDR3: CSAVRTSGRPDTQYF; DNA: TGCAGTGCTGTACGGACTAGCGGGAGACCAGATACGCAGTATTTT
V: TRBV5-4; D: TRBD1; size: few; J: TRBJ1-4; CDR3: CASSRGLGEKLFF; DNA: TGTGCCAGCAGCAGGGGGCTGGGTGAAAAACTGTTTTTT
V: TRBV10-3; D: TRBD1; size: .; J: TRBJ2-1; CDR3: CAISGEAHLSTDRAVSEQFF; DNA: TGTGCCATCAGCGGTGAAGCCCACCTCTCTACGGACAGGGCTGTATCTGAGCAGTTCTTC
V: TRBV29-1; D: .; size: once; J: TRBJ2-3; CDR3: CTMAQRPTGTQYF; DNA: TGCACCATGGCCCAGCGGCCCACAGGTACGCAGTATTTT
V: TRBV7-9; D: .; size: few; J: TRBJ2-5; CDR3: CASSTPSGAGPQETQYF; DNA: TGTGCCAGCAGCACACCGTCCGGGGCTGGCCCCCAAGAGACCCAGTACTTC
V: TRBV6-2/TRBV6-3; D: .; size: .; J: TRBJ2-6; CDR3: CASSPPLLGTGANVLTF; DNA: TGTGCCAGCAGTCCCCCCCTTCTAGGTACTGGGGCCAACGTCCTGACTTTC
V: TRBV9; D: TRBD1; size: .; J: TRBJ2-3; CDR3: CASSTRRGDSYHTDTQYF; DNA: TGTGCCAGCAGCACGCGTAGAGGGGACAGCTACCACACAGATACGCAGTATTTT